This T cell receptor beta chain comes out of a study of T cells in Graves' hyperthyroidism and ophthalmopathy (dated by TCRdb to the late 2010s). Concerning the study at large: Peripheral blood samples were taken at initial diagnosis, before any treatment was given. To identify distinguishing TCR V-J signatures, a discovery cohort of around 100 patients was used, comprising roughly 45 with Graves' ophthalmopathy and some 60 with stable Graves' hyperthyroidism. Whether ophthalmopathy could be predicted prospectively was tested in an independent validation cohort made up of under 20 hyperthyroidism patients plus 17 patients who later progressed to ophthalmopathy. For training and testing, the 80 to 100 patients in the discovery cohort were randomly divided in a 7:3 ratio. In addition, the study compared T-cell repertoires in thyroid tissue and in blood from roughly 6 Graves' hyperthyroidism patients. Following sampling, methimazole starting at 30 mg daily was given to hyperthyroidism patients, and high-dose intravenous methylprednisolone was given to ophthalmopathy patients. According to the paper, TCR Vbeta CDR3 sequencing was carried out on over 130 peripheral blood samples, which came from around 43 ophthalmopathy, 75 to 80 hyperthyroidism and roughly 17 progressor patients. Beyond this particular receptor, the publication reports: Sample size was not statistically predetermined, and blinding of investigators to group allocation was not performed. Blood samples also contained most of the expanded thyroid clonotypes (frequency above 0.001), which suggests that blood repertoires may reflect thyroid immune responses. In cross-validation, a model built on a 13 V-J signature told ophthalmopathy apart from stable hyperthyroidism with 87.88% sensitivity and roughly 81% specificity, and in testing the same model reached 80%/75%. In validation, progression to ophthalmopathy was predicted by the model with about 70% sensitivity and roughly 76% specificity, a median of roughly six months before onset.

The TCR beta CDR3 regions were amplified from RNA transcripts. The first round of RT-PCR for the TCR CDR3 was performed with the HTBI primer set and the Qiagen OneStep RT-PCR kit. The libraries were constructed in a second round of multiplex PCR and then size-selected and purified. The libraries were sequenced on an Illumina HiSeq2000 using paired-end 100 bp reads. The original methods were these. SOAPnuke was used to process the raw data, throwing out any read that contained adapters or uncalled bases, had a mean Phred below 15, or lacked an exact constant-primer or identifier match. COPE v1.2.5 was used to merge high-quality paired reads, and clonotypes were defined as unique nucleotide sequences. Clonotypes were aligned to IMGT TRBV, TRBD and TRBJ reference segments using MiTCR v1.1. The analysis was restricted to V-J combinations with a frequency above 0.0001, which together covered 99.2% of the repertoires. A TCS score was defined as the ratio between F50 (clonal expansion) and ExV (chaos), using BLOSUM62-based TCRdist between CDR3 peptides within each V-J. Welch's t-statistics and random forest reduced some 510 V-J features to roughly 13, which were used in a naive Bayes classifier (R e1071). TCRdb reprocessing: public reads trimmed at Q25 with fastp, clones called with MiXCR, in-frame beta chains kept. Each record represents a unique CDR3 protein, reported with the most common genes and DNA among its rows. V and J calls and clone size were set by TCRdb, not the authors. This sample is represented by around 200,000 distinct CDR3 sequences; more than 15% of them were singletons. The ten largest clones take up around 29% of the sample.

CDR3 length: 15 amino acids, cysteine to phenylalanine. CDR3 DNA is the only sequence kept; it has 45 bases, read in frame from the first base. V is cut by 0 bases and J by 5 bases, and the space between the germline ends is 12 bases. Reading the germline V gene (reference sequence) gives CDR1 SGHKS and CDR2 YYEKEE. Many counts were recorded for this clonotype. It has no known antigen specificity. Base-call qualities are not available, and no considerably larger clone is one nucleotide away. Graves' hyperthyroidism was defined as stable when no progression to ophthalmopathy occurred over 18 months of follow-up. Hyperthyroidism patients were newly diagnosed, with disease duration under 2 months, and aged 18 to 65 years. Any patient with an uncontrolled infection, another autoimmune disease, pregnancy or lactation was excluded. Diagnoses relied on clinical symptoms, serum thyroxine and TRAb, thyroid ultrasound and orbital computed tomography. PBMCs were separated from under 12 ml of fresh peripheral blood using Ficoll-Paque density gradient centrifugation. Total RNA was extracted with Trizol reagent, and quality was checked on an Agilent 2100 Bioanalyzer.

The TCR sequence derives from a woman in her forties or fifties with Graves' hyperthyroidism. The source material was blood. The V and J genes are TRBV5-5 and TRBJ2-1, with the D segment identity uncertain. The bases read TGTGCCAGCAGCTTGGGTCGGGCGGAGAACAATGAGCAGTTCTTC. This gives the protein CASSLGRAENNEQFF.